This note documents a single TCR beta chain sequence. This sample is drawn from a study of blood T cell repertoires in COVID-19. This table comes from immunoSEQ multiplex PCR, and its TCRdb copy is limited to in-frame clones, with some not included. The data show approximately 240,000 clones, with 80% to 95% seen just once and less than 2.5% held by the top ten. V lost 3 bases and J lost 8, with 18 bases in between. This CDR3 contains 15 residues. Germline V gene data show CDR1 as SGHNT and CDR2 as YYREEE (reference sequence). V is TRBV5-4 and J is TRBJ2-1, with a possible D match to TRBD2 (5 bases). The clonotype originates from a woman aged 18-29 years who had recovered from COVID-19. The sequenced sample consisted of PBMCs or T cells enriched from blood (not recorded which). CDR3 bases: TGTGCCAGCAGCTCCCCCACCGTTAGCGTCGATGAGCAGTTCTTC. Translated: CASSSPTVSVDEQFF.